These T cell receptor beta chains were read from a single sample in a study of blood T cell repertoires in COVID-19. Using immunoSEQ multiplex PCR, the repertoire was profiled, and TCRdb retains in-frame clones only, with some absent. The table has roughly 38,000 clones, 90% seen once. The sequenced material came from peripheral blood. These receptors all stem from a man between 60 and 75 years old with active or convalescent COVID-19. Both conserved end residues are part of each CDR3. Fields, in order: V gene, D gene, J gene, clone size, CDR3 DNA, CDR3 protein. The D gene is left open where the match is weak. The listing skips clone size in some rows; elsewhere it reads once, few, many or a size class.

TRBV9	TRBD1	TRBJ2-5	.	TGTGCCAGCAGCGACAGGGGGCAGGGAGAGACCCAGTACTTC	CASSDRGQGETQYF
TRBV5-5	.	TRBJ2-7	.	TGTGCCAGCAGCTTGCGTGCTGGCGGGAACTCCTACGAGCAGTACTTC	CASSLRAGGNSYEQYF
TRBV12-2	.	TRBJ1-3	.	TGTGCAAGTCGCTTAGCGACGACAGGGGAGGGAGGAAACACCATATATTTT	CASRLATTGEGGNTIYF
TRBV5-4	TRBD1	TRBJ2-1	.	TGTGCCAGCAGCTTCAACAGGGGCATATACAATGAGCAGTTCTTC	CASSFNRGIYNEQFF
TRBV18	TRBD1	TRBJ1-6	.	TGTGCCAGCTCACGCGGACAGGGGGGCGTGGCACCCCTCCACTTT	CASSRGQGGVAPLHF
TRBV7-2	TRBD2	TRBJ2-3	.	TGTGCCAGTGGGACTAGCGGGCGCACAGATACGCAGTATTTT	CASGTSGRTDTQYF
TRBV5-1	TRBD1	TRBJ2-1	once	TGCGCCAGCACCCGGACAGGGGGCGCGTACAATGAGCAGTTCTTC	CASTRTGGAYNEQFF
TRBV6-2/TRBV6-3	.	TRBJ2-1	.	TGTGCCAGCAGTCTCCAGGGTTTCTGGAATGAGCAGTTCTTC	CASSLQGFWNEQFF
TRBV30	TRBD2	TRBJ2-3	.	TGTGCCTGGCGGGGGACTAGTTTGGATACGCAGTATTTT	CAWRGTSLDTQYF
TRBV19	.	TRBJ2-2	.	TGTGCCAGTAGTACACGACAGCCCTCTTCCACCGGGGAGCTGTTTTTT	CASSTRQPSSTGELFF
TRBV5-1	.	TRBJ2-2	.	TGCGCCAGCAGCGTAGACTCGGCCGGGGAGCTGTTTTTT	CASSVDSAGELFF
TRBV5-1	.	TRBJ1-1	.	TGCGCCAGCAGCTTGTTTGGCCCAGGGCTGAACACTGAAGCTTTCTTT	CASSLFGPGLNTEAFF
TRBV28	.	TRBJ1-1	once	TGTGCCAGCAGTTCCGAGAGGAGTGCTTTCTTT	CASSSERSAFF
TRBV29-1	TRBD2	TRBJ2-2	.	TGCAGCGTTGGGTCTGTGGGAGGGGCCGGGGAGCTGTTTTTT	CSVGSVGGAGELFF
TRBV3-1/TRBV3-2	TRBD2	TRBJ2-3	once	TGTGCCAGCAGCCAAGATTTGCGGGAGCGCACAGATACGCAGTATTTT	CASSQDLRERTDTQYF
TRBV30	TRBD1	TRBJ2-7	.	TGTGCCTGCCAGATCCGGGACAGGGTATCCGAGCAGTACTTC	CACQIRDRVSEQYF
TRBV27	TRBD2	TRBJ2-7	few	TGTGCCAGCAGCCCCAGACCCCCAAGGGAGGGCGGGAATCTCTACGAGCAGTACTTC	CASSPRPPREGGNLYEQYF
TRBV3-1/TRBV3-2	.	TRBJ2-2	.	TGTGCCAGCAGCCAATCACAGGGATTTACCGGGGAGCTGTTTTTT	CASSQSQGFTGELFF
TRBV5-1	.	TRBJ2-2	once	TGCGCCAGCAGCCTGAACAGAAAGTCCACCGGGGAGCTGTTTTTT	CASSLNRKSTGELFF
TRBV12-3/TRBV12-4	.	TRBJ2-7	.	TGTGCCAGCAGTTTTGACAGTTTCTACGAGCAGTACTTC	CASSFDSFYEQYF
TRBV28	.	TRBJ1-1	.	TGTGCCAGCAGGGCCCCTAGGTCCACTGAAGCTTTCTTT	CASRAPRSTEAFF
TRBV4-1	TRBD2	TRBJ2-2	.	TGCGCCAGCAGCCCCGGCGGGGGAATATTCAACGGGGAGCTGTTTTTT	CASSPGGGIFNGELFF
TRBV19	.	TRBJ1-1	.	TGTGCCAGTAGTATCTCTAGATTGAACACTGAAGCTTTCTTT	CASSISRLNTEAFF
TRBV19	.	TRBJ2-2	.	TGTGCCAGTAGTCAAAAAAGCCCCACCGGGGAGCTGTTTTTT	CASSQKSPTGELFF
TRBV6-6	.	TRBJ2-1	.	TGTGCCAGCAGTCCGTACAATGAGCAGTTCTTC	CASSPYNEQFF
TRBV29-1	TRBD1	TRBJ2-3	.	TGCAGCGTTGACTACTACGGGACAGGGATTTTGTATACGCAGTATTTT	CSVDYYGTGILYTQYF
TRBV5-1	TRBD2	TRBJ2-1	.	TGCGCCAGCAGCAGTTTAGCGGGAGGTGAGCAGTTCTTC	CASSSLAGGEQFF
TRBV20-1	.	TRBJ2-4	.	TGCAGTGCTAGTGGGGTTAGGGACAACAAAAACATTCAGTACTTC	CSASGVRDNKNIQYF
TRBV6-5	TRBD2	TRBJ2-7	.	TGTGCCAGCAGACTAGCGCAACTTTCCTACGAGCAGTACTTC	CASRLAQLSYEQYF
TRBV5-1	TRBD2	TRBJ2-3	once	TGCGCCAGCAGCTCGATTCCCGGGACTAGGGGAGATACGCAGTATTTT	CASSSIPGTRGDTQYF
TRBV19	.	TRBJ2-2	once	TGTGCCAGTAGTCTTACAGGGAATCAGCGGGAAACCGGGGAGCTGTTTTTT	CASSLTGNQRETGELFF
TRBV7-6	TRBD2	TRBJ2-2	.	TGTGCCAGCAGCGTCACCGGGACTAGCGGGCTCCGGGGCACCGGGGAGCTGTTTTTT	CASSVTGTSGLRGTGELFF
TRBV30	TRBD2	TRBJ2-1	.	TGTGCCTGGAGCTCCCTTGGACTAGCGGGAGGGCCTTTCAATGAGCAGTTCTTC	CAWSSLGLAGGPFNEQFF
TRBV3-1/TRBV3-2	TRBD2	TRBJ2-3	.	TGTGCCAGCAGCCAAGTGGGACTAGCTCCAGATACGCAGTATTTT	CASSQVGLAPDTQYF
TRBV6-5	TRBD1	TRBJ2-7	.	TGTGCCAGCAGTAACGAGATGGGACAGAGCTACGAGCAGTACTTC	CASSNEMGQSYEQYF
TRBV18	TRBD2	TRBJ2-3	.	TGTGCCAGCTCACCAAGGACTAGTCCCGTCACAGATACGCAGTATTTT	CASSPRTSPVTDTQYF
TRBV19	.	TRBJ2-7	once	TGTGCCAGTAGTATTGGGGGCGGCCACGGCTCGAGAAAGGCGTTTTTCGCGCAGTACTTC	CASSIGGGHGSRKAFFAQYF
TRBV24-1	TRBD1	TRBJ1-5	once	TGTGCCACCAGTGATACAGGGGGGGAACAGCCCCAGCATTTT	CATSDTGGEQPQHF
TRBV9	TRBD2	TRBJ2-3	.	TGTGCCAGCAGCCCCGGGGGGGGTCCAGATACGCAGTATTTT	CASSPGGGPDTQYF
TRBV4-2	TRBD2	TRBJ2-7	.	TGTGCCAGCAGCCGATTTTCTAGCGGGGGCCGAGCTTTTACCTACGAGCAGTACTTC	CASSRFSSGGRAFTYEQYF
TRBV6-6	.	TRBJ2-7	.	TGTGCCAGCAGTTACCCCGACATCTACGAGCAGTACTTC	CASSYPDIYEQYF
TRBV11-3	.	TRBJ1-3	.	TGTGCCAGCAGCCTACTTATCCTACAGAGAAACTCTGGAAACACCATATATTTT	CASSLLILQRNSGNTIYF
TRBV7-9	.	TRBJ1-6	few	TGTGCCAGCAGCAAACCGGGACAAGCCAATTCACCCCTCCACTTT	CASSKPGQANSPLHF
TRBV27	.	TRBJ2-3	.	TGTGCCAGCCAGGGGTCAGCCGGCACAGATACGCAGTATTTT	CASQGSAGTDTQYF
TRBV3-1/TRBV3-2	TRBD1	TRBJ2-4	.	TGTGCCAGCAGCCAGAAGGGGGCAAACATTCAGTACTTC	CASSQKGANIQYF
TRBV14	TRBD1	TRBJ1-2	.	TGTGCCAGCAGCCAAGACAGGGGGCCCTCCGGCTACACCTTC	CASSQDRGPSGYTF
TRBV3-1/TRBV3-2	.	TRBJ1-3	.	TGTGCCAGCAGCCAAGATCAGCGACACACCATATATTTT	CASSQDQRHTIYF
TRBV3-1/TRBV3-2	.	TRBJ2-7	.	TGTGCCAGCAGCCAAGAGGAGGGCTCCTACGAGCAGTACTTC	CASSQEEGSYEQYF
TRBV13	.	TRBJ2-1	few	TGTGCCAGCAGCCCTGAGACTAGTTCTAGTGAGCAGTTCTTC	CASSPETSSSEQFF
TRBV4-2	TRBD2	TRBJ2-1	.	TGTGCCAGCAGCCAAGATCTAGCGGGTTTGTACAATGAGCAGTTCTTC	CASSQDLAGLYNEQFF
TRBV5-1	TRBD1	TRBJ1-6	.	TGCGCCAGCAGGGTACAGGGGAATTCGAATTCACCCCTCCACTTT	CASRVQGNSNSPLHF
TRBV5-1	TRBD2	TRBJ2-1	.	TGCGCCAGCAGCTTGGCCTTGGCTAGCGGGAGTGGTGAGCAGTTCTTC	CASSLALASGSGEQFF
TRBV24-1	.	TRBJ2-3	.	TGTGCCACCAGTGATTTTCGGACAGATACGCAGTATTTT	CATSDFRTDTQYF
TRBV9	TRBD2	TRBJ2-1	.	TGTGCCAGCAGCGTAGAGACTAGCGGGAGGGCCATTCATGAGCAGTTCTTC	CASSVETSGRAIHEQFF
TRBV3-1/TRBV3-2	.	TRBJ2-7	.	TGTGCCAGCAGCCAAGCCTATAGCTCCTACGAGCAGTACTTC	CASSQAYSSYEQYF
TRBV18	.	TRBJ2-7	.	TGTGCCAGCTCAGTGGCAGGGTGGTACGAGCAGTACTTC	CASSVAGWYEQYF
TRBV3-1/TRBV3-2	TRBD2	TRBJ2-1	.	TGTGCCAGCAGCCCATTAGCGGGAGGGAACTACAATGAGCAGTTCTTC	CASSPLAGGNYNEQFF
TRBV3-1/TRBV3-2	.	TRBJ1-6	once	TGTGCCAGCAGCCCGGGGGGGGGAGGGACTTCACCCCTCCACTTT	CASSPGGGGTSPLHF
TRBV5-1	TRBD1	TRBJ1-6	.	TGCGCCAGCAGCTCCGGACAGGGTGTAGTACCCCTCCACTTT	CASSSGQGVVPLHF
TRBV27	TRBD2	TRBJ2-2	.	TGTGCCAGCAGTTTATTAAGCGGGAGGGCCCTCGGGGAGCTGTTTTTT	CASSLLSGRALGELFF